This T cell receptor beta chain was sequenced during a study of CD8 T cells in Susac syndrome. The CDR3 extends over 15 amino acids. Germline lookup yields CDR1 SGHRS and CDR2 YFSETQ. Trimming removed 4 bases at V and 5 bases at J, with 18 bases between. cDNA came from approximately 0.5 to 1 ug RNA primed by random hexamers. Across 54 Vbeta and 13 Jbeta, immunoSEQ multiplex PCR amplified TCR beta CDR3. A single record per CDR3 protein comes from TCRdb applying MiXCR to the immunoSEQ multiplex PCR reads. The sample yields roughly 180,000 distinct CDR3 sequences, about 93% seen once. The sequenced target, TCR beta, came from blood CD8+ and CD4+ T cells. Treatment-naive patients with stable or active relapsing-remitting disease served as multiple sclerosis controls.

The sample consisted of CD4+ T cells from PBMCs. The receptor comes from a human donor with multiple sclerosis. The chain carries TRBV5-1 and TRBJ1-1; D is perhaps TRBD1 (6 bases). The CDR3 region has the DNA TGCGCCAGCAGCCGACTGGGGGGCTCGGAAACTGAAGCTTTCTTT. Amino acids: CASSRLGGSETEAFF.